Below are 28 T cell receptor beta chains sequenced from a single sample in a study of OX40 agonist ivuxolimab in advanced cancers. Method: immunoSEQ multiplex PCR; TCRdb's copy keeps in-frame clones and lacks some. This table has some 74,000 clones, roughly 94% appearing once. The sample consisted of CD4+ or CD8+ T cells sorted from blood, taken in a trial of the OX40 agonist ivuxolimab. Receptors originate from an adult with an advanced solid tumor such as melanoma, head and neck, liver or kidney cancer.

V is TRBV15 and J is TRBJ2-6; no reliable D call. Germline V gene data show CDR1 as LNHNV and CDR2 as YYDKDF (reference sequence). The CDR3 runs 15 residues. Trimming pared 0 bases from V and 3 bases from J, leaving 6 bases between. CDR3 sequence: CATSRETDGANVLTF. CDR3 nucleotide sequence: TGTGCCACCAGCAGAGAGACTGATGGGGCCAACGTCCTGACTTTC. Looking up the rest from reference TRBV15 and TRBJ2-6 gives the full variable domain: DAMVIQNPRYQVTQFGKPVTLSCSQTLNHNVMYWYQQKSSQAPKLLFHYYDKDFNNEADTPDNFQSRRPNTSFCFLDIRSPGLGDTAMYLCATSRETDGANVLTFGAGSRLTVL.

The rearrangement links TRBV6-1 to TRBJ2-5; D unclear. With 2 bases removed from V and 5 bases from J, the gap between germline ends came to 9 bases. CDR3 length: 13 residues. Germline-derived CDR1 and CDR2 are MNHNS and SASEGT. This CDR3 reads CASSEWFGETQYF. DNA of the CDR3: TGTGCCAGCAGTGAATGGTTCGGGGAGACCCAGTACTTC.

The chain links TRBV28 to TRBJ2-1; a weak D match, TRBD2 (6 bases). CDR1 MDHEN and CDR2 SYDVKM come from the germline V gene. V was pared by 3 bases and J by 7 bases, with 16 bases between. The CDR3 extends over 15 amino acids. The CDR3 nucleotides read TGTGCCAGCAGTTTTCGAGGGCTTGCGGGGAATGAGCAGTTCTTC. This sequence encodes CASSFRGLAGNEQFF.

The CDR3, as DNA: TGTGCCAGCAGCTTAGGGTCAGACCCAGATACGCAGTATTTT. Protein sequence: CASSLGSDPDTQYF. The chain joins TRBV7-6 to TRBJ2-3; D gene ambiguous. Trimming removed 1 base from V and 4 bases from J, with 9 bases in between. The CDR3 covers 14 residues. Germline CDR1 and CDR2: SGHVS and FNYEAQ. Full variable domain (remainder filled in from reference TRBV7-6 and TRBJ2-3): GAGVSQSPRYKVTKRGQDVALRCDPISGHVSLYWYRQALGQGPEFLTYFNYEAQQDKSGLPNDRFSAERPEGSISTLTIQRTEQRDSAMYRCASSLGSDPDTQYFGPGTRLTVL.

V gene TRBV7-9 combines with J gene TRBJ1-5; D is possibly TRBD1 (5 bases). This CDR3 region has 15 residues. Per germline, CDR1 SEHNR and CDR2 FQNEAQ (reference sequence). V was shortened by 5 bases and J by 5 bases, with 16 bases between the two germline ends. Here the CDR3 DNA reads TGTGCCAGCAGCCCCGCCCTGGGGGACGATCAGCCCCAGCATTTT. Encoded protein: CASSPALGDDQPQHF. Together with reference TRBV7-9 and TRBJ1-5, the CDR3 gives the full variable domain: DTGVSQNPRHKITKRGQNVTFRCDPISEHNRLYWYRQTLGQGPEFLTYFQNEAQLEKSRLLSDRFSAERPKGSFSTLEIQRTEQGDSAMYLCASSPALGDDQPQHFGDGTRLSIL.

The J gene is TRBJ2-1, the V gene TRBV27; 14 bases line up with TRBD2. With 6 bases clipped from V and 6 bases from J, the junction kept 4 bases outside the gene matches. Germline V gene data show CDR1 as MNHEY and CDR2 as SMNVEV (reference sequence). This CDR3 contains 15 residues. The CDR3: CASSPGLAGVNEQFF. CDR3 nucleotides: TGTGCCAGCAGCCCGGGACTAGCGGGGGTCAATGAGCAGTTCTTC.

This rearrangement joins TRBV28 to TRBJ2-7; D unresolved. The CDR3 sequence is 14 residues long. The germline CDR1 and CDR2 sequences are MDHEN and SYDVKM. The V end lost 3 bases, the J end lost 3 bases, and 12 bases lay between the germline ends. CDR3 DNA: TGTGCCAGCAGTTTTCAGTCAGGATTCTACGAGCAGTACTTC. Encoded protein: CASSFQSGFYEQYF.

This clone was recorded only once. The CDR3 loop is CASSLEGGRNEKLFF. For the CDR3, the DNA is TGTGCCAGCAGCTTAGAAGGGGGCCGGAATGAAAAACTGTTTTTT. V usage is TRBV7-6 and J usage is TRBJ1-4, with TRBD1 identical over 7 bases. Looked up from germline, CDR1 is SGHVS and CDR2 is FNYEAQ. The CDR3 is 15 amino acids. V shed 1 base, J shed 5 bases, and the junction held 4 bases outside the gene matches.

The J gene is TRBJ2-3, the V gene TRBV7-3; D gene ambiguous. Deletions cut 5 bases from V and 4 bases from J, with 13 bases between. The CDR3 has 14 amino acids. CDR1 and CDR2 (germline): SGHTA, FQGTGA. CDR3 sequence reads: CASSPTGGADTQYF. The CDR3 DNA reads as TGTGCCAGCAGCCCAACCGGTGGGGCAGATACGCAGTATTTT.

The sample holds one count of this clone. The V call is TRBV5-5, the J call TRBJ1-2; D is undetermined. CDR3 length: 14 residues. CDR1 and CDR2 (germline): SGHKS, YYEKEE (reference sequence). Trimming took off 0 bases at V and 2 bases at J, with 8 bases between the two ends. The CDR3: CASSLEGQNYGYTF. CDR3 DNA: TGTGCCAGCAGCTTGGAAGGCCAGAACTATGGCTACACCTTC. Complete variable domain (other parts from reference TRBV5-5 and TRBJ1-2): DAGVTQSPTHLIKTRGQQVTLRCSPISGHKSVSWYQQVLGQGPQFIFQYYEKEERGRGNFPDRFSARQFPNYSSELNVNALLLGDSALYLCASSLEGQNYGYTFGSGTRLTVV.

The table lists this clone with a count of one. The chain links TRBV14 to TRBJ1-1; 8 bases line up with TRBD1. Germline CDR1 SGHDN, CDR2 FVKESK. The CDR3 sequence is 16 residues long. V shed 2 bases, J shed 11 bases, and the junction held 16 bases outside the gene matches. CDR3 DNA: TGTGCCAGCAGCCAACTCAGGACAGGGCTTTTCGACCTTGCTTTCTTT. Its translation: CASSQLRTGLFDLAFF.

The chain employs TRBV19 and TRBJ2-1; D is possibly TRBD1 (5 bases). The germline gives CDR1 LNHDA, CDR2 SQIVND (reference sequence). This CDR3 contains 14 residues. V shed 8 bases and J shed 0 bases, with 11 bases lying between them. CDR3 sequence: CASEGESSYNEQFF. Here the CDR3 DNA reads TGTGCCAGTGAAGGGGAAAGCTCCTACAATGAGCAGTTCTTC.

This CDR3 reads CASSPPMKLGYEQYF. Here the CDR3 DNA reads TGTGCCAGCTCACCACCGATGAAACTAGGCTACGAGCAGTACTTC. The chain links TRBV18 to TRBJ2-7, with a weak D call TRBD2 (5 bases). The CDR3 is made up of 15 amino acids. Per germline, CDR1 KGHSH and CDR2 LQKENI. Trimming removed 0 bases from V and 3 bases from J, with 12 bases in between.

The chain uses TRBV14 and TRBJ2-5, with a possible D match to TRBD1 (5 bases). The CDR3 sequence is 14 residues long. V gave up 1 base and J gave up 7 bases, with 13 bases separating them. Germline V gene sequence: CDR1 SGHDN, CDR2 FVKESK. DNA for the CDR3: TGTGCCAGCAGCCAAGGGCGCAGGGCAGGGACCCAGTACTTC. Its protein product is CASSQGRRAGTQYF.

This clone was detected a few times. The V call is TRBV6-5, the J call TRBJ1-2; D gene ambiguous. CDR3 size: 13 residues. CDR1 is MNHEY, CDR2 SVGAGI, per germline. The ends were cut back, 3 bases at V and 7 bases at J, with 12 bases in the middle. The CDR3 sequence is CASSYGDQGGYTF. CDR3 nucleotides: TGTGCCAGCAGTTATGGGGATCAAGGTGGCTACACCTTC.

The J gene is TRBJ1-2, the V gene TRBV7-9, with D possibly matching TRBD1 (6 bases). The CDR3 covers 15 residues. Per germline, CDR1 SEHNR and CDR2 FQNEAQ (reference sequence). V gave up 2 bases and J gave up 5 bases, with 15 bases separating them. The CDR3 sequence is CASSLPGTSRYGYTF. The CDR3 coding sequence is TGTGCCAGCAGCTTACCCGGGACATCGCGTTATGGCTACACCTTC.

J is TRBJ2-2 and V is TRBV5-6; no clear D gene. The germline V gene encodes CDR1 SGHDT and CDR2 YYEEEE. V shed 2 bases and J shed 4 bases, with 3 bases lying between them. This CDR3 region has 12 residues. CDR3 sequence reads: CASSFITGELFF. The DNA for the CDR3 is TGTGCCAGCAGCTTCATCACCGGGGAGCTGTTTTTT.

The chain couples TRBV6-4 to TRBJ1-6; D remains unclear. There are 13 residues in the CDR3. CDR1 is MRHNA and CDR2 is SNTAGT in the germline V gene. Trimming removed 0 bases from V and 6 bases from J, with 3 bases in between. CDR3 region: CASSDSSNSPLHF. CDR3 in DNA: TGTGCCAGCAGTGACTCGAGTAATTCACCCCTCCACTTT.

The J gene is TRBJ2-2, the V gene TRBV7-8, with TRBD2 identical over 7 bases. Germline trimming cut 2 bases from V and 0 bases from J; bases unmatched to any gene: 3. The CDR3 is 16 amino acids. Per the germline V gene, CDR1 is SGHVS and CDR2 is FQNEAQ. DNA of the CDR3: TGTGCCAGCAGCTTATATGCGGGAGCGAACACCGGGGAGCTGTTTTTT. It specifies CASSLYAGANTGELFF.

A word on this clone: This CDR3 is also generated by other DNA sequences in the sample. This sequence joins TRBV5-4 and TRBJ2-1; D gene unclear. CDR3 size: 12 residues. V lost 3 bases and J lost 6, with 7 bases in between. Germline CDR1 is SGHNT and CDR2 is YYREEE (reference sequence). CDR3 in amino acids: CASSSPGNEQFF. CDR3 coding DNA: TGTGCCAGCAGCTCACCCGGCAATGAGCAGTTCTTC.

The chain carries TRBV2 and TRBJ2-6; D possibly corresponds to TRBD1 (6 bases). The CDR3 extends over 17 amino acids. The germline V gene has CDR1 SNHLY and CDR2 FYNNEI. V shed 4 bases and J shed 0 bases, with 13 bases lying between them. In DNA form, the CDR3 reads TGTGCCAGCAGTGTCGACAGGACCCTCTCTGGGGCCAACGTCCTGACTTTC. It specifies CASSVDRTLSGANVLTF.

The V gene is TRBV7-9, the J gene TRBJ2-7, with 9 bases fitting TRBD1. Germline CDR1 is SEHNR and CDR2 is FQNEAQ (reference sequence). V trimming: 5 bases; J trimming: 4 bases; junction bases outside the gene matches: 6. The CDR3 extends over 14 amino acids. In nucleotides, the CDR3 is TGTGCCAGCAGCCTCGGACAGGGGATTTACGAGCAGTACTTC. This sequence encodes CASSLGQGIYEQYF.

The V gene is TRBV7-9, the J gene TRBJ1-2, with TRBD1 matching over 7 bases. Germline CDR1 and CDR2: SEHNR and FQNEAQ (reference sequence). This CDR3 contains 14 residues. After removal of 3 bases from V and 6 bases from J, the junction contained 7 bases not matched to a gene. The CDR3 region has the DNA TGTGCCAGCAGCTTCTCCGGGACAGTGAATGGCTACACCTTC. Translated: CASSFSGTVNGYTF. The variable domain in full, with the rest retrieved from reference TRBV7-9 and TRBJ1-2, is DTGVSQNPRHKITKRGQNVTFRCDPISEHNRLYWYRQTLGQGPEFLTYFQNEAQLEKSRLLSDRFSAERPKGSFSTLEIQRTEQGDSAMYLCASSFSGTVNGYTFGSGTRLTVV.

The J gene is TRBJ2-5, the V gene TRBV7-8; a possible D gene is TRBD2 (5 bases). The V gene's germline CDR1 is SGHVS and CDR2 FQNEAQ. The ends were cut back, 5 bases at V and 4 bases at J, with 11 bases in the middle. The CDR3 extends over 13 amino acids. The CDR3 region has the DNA TGTGCCAGCAGCCCAACTAGAGGAGAGACCCAGTACTTC. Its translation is CASSPTRGETQYF.

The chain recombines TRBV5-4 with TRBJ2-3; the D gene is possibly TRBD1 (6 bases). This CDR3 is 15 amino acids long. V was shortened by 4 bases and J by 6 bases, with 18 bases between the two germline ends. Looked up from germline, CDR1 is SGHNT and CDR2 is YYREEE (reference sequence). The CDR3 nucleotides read TGTGCCAGCAGCCTGTCCATAGGGGGATCGGATACGCAGTATTTT. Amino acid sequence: CASSLSIGGSDTQYF.

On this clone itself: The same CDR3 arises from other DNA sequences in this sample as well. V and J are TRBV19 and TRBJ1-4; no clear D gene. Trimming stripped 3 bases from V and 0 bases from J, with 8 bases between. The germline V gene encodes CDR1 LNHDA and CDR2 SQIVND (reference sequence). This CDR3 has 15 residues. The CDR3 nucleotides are TGTGCCAGTAGTATTGGCTCTTCAACTAATGAAAAACTGTTTTTT. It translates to CASSIGSSTNEKLFF.

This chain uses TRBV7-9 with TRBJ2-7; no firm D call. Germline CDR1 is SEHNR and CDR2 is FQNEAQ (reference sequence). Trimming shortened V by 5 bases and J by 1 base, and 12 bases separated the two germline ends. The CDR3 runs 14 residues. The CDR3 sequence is CASSPRGASYEQYF. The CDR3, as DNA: TGTGCCAGCAGCCCACGCGGCGCGTCCTACGAGCAGTACTTC.

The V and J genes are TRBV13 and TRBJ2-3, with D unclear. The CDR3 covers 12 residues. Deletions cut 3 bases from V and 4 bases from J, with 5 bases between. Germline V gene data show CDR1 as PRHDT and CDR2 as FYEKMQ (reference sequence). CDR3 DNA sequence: TGTGCCAGCAGCTTCTTGGCAGATACGCAGTATTTT. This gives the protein CASSFLADTQYF.